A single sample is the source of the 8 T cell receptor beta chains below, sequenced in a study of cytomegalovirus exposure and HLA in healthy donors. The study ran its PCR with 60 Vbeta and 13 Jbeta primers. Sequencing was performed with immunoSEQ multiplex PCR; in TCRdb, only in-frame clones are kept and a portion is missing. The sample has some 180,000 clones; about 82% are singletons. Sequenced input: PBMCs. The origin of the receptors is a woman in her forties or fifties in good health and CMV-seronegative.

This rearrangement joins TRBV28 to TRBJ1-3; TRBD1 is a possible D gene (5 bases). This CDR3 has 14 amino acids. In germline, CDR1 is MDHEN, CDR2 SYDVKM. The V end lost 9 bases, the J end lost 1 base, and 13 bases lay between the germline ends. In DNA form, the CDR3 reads TGTGCCAGTTTGGACGGGACTTCTGGAAACACCATATATTTT. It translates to CASLDGTSGNTIYF.

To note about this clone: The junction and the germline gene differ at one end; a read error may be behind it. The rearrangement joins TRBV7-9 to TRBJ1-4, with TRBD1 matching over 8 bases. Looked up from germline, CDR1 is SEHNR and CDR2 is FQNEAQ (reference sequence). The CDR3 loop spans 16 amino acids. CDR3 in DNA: TGTTCCAGCAGCGGGCGGACAGGGACAACTAATGAAAAACTGTTTTTT. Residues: CSSSGRTGTTNEKLFF.

CDR3 loop: CASSPLWSGAEAFF. The CDR3 nucleotides read TGTGCCAGCTCACCACTATGGAGCGGGGCTGAAGCTTTCTTT. This sequence joins TRBV18 and TRBJ1-1; D not certain. V lost 1 base to trimming and J lost 6 bases, with 12 bases between them. This CDR3 region has 14 residues. Germline loops: CDR1 KGHSH, CDR2 LQKENI.

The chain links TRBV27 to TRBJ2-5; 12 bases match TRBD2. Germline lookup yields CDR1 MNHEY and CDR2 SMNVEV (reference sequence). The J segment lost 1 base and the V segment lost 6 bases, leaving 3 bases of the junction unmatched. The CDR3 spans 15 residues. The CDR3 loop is CASRRGLAGQETQYF. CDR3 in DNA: TGTGCCAGCAGACGGGGACTAGCGGGCCAAGAGACCCAGTACTTC.

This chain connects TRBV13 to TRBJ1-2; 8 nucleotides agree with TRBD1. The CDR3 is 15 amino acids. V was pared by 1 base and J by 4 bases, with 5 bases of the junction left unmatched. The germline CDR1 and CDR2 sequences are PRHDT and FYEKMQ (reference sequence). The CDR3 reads CASSLVSGTGYGYTF. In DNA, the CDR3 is TGTGCCAGCAGCTTAGTAAGTGGGACAGGCTATGGCTACACCTTC.

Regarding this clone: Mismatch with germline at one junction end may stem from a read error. The CDR3 loop is CSAEAPGQRSYGYTF. CDR3 DNA sequence: TGCAGCGCTGAAGCACCGGGACAGCGGAGCTATGGCTACACCTTC. V and J are TRBV29-1 and TRBJ1-2, with 7 bases fitting TRBD1. This CDR3 has 15 residues. Looked up from germline, CDR1 is SQVTM and CDR2 is ANQGSEA.

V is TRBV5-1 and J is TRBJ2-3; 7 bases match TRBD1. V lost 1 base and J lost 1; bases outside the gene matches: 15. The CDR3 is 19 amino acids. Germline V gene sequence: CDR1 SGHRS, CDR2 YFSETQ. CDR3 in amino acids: CASSLIPGRGQVGTDTQYF. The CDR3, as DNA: TGCGCCAGCAGCTTGATTCCCGGAAGGGGGCAGGTGGGCACAGATACGCAGTATTTT.

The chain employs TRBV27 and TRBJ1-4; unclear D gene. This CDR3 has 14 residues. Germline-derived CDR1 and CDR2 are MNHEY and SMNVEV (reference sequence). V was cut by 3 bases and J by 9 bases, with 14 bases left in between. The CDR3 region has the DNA TGTGCCAGCAGTTTGAAACAGAGCGGGCAAAAACTGTTTTTT. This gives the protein CASSLKQSGQKLFF.